These 3 T cell receptor beta chains came from one sample sequenced in a study of T cells in Graves' hyperthyroidism and ophthalmopathy. The CDR3 regions of TCR beta were amplified from RNA transcripts. In the first-round RT-PCR of the TCR CDR3, the HTBI primer set was used. Each CDR3 protein gets one entry after TCRdb re-called the multiplex PCR reads with MiXCR. Of 410,000 or so distinct CDR3 sequences detected, about 14% appear once; the ten largest clones hold around 13%. The specimen was blood. These receptors were collected from a man between 18 and 29 years old with Graves' ophthalmopathy.

As regards this clonotype: This may stem from a read error, because a much larger clone lies one nucleotide away. This chain uses TRBV29-1 with TRBJ2-7; weak D call: TRBD1 (5 bases). Germline V gene data show CDR1 as SQVTM and CDR2 as ANQGSEA. Trimming removed 2 bases from V and 2 bases from J, with 13 bases in between. This CDR3 has 14 amino acids. The CDR3 region has the DNA TGCAGCGTTGAAAGGACAAGCCAGACCTACGAGCAGTACTTC. Amino acids: CSVERTSQTYEQYF.

Worth noting for this clonotype: The CDR3 does not close with the conserved phenylalanine or tryptophan, likely indicating a read error. The V and J genes are TRBV28 and TRBJ2-7; 8 nucleotides match TRBD1. The CDR3 totals 14 residues. The germline V gene has CDR1 MDHEN and CDR2 SYDVKM. J was trimmed by 4 bases and V by 3 bases; bases with no gene match: 5. The CDR3 nucleotides are TGTGCCAGCAGTTTGGGCCAGGGGGCGTACGAGCAGTACTCC. Protein sequence: CASSLGQGAYEQYS.

This clonotype came up many times. Here the CDR3 DNA reads TGTGCCAGCAGCTGGGGGACAGGGAGAACTCAGCCCCAGCATTTT. It codes for CASSWGTGRTQPQHF. The chain couples TRBV7-9 to TRBJ1-5; 9 positions agree with TRBD1. This CDR3 has 15 residues. J lost 6 bases, V lost 4 bases, and 7 bases had no gene match. From germline, CDR1 is SEHNR and CDR2 FQNEAQ (reference sequence).